The subject of this entry is one T cell receptor (beta chain). A read error may produce the germline difference seen at one junction end. This specimen belongs to a study of identical twins. TCRdb re-analysed the 5' RACE reads in MiXCR, keeping a single row per CDR3 protein. This sample has roughly 490,000 distinct CDR3 sequences, with approximately 14% found just once. This CDR3 region has 12 residues. In germline, CDR1 is SEHNR, CDR2 FQNEAQ (reference sequence). These data were likewise used in another study, on yellow fever vaccine responses in identical twins.

The sample consisted of CD4+ T cells sorted from blood. The chain recombines TRBV7-9 with TRBJ2-5; D possibly corresponds to TRBD2 (6 bases). The receptor was derived from a woman under 30 in good health. The CDR3 is CASSDTAGGSFF. For the CDR3, the DNA is TGTGCCAGCAGCGACACGGCTGGGGGGTCCTTCTTC. Using reference TRBV7-9 and TRBJ2-5 for the parts outside the CDR3, the full variable domain is DTGVSQNPRHKITKRGQNVTFRCDPISEHNRLYWYRQTLGQGPEFLTYFQNEAQLEKSRLLSDRFSAERPKGSFSTLEIQRTEQGDSAMYLCASSDTAGGSFFGPGTRLLVL.